Presented here are 32 T cell receptor beta chains from one specimen sequenced in a study of blood T cell repertoires in COVID-19. Only in-frame clones appear in the TCRdb table, and some are missing; sequencing was by immunoSEQ multiplex PCR. This sample carries roughly 150,000 clones, more than 75% of them seen once, and the ten largest clones take roughly 5.4%. Sequenced input: peripheral blood. Receptors originate from a human donor in a cohort sampled during active COVID-19.

This clone was observed once. A junction boundary mismatches the germline segment, possibly from a read error. This chain connects TRBV28 to TRBJ1-1; TRBD1 matches 10 bases. This CDR3 is built from 12 residues. Germline values: CDR1 MDHEN, CDR2 SYDVKM. The CDR3 is CASSLVTGGYLF. CDR3 nucleotide sequence: TGTGCCAGCAGTTTGGTGACAGGGGGCTATCTCTTT. The whole variable domain, filled in from reference TRBV28 and TRBJ1-1, reads DVKVTQSSRYLVKRTGEKVFLECVQDMDHENMFWYRQDPGLGLRLIYFSYDVKMKEKGDIPEGYSVSREKKERFSLILESASTNQTSMYLCASSLVTGGYLFGQGTRLTVV.

This chain links TRBV9 with TRBJ2-5, with 7 nucleotides matching TRBD1. This CDR3 is 14 amino acids long. CDR1 is SGDLS and CDR2 is YYNGEE in the germline V gene. After removal of 4 bases from V and 2 bases from J, the junction contained 5 bases not matched to a gene. Here the CDR3 DNA reads TGTGCCAGCAGCATCTCGACAGGGCAAGAGACCCAGTACTTC. Translating it yields CASSISTGQETQYF.

This chain uses TRBV7-9 with TRBJ2-7, with TRBD2 as a possible D gene (6 bases). Germline CDR1 and CDR2: SEHNR and FQNEAQ (reference sequence). The CDR3 totals 13 residues. The V end lost 7 bases, the J end lost 0 bases, and 10 bases lay between the germline ends. The CDR3, as DNA: TGTGCCAGCAAACCGGGACTCTCCTACGAGCAGTACTTC. As protein: CASKPGLSYEQYF.

The chain employs TRBV28 and TRBJ2-7, with 8 bases aligning to TRBD1. Germline loops: CDR1 MDHEN, CDR2 SYDVKM. V shed 6 bases and J 5 bases; nucleotides not matched to a gene: 12. This CDR3 has 15 residues. CDR3 sequence reads: CASSGTGTGNDEQYF. In DNA, the CDR3 is TGTGCCAGCAGCGGGACCGGGACAGGCAACGACGAGCAGTACTTC.

The chain recombines TRBV5-3 with TRBJ1-5; perhaps TRBD1 as D (6 bases). Being an ORF, TRBV5-3 has a function that is uncertain. Trimming took off 4 bases at V and 5 bases at J, with 25 bases between the two ends. This CDR3 has 18 amino acids. This CDR3 is CARSPGRQATVKDQPQHF. CDR3 bases: TGTGCCAGAAGCCCTGGGAGACAGGCGACCGTTAAGGATCAGCCCCAGCATTTT.

The chain has TRBV28 and TRBJ1-1; maybe TRBD1 (5 bases). This CDR3 spans 14 amino acids. Germline-derived CDR1 and CDR2 are MDHEN and SYDVKM. V dropped 7 bases and J dropped 0 bases, with 12 bases sitting between them. The CDR3 bases are TGTGCCAGCACCCTGCGGGGGATGAACACTGAAGCTTTCTTT. Protein: CASTLRGMNTEAFF.

The chain joins TRBV10-1 to TRBJ1-1; D not resolved. The CDR3 sequence is 13 residues long. V lost 0 bases, J lost 5 bases, and 7 bases lay in between. In germline, CDR1 is WNHNN, CDR2 SYGVQD (reference sequence). The CDR3 protein is CASSESTRTEAFF. In DNA form, the CDR3 reads TGCGCCAGCAGTGAGTCCACGAGAACTGAAGCTTTCTTT.

This chain connects TRBV11-2 to TRBJ2-1; TRBD2 aligns across 9 bases. V lost 6 bases and J lost 5; bases outside the gene matches: 11. There are 16 residues in the CDR3. The germline V gene encodes CDR1 SGHAT and CDR2 FQNNGV. This CDR3 is CASRMLAGANNNEQFF. DNA for the CDR3: TGTGCCAGCAGGATGTTAGCGGGGGCCAACAACAATGAGCAGTTCTTC. Looking up the rest from reference TRBV11-2 and TRBJ2-1 gives the full variable domain: EAGVAQSPRYKIIEKRQSVAFWCNPISGHATLYWYQQILGQGPKLLIQFQNNGVVDDSQLPKDRFSAERLKGVDSTLKIQPAKLEDSAVYLCASRMLAGANNNEQFFGPGTRLTVL.

The chain is built from TRBV6-1 and TRBJ2-3, with D perhaps TRBD2 (6 bases). The CDR3 runs 16 residues. V was clipped by 0 bases and J by 0 bases, with 10 bases between them. The V gene's germline CDR1 is MNHNS and CDR2 SASEGT. The DNA of the CDR3 is TGTGCCAGCAGTGAAGCGATAGCGGTGAGCACAGATACGCAGTATTTT. Protein product: CASSEAIAVSTDTQYF.

The chain joins TRBV5-1 to TRBJ2-7, with unresolved D. Between the trimmed V and J ends, which lost 4 bases and 0 bases, there was a span of 8 bases. CDR3 size: 13 residues. Germline V CDR1 and CDR2: SGHRS, YFSETQ. The CDR3 loop reads CASSPPSSYEQYF. DNA for the CDR3: TGCGCCAGCAGCCCCCCGAGCTCCTACGAGCAGTACTTC.

This chain links TRBV28 with TRBJ2-7; 11 bases agree with TRBD2. Germline CDR1 and CDR2: MDHEN and SYDVKM. The CDR3 sequence is 14 residues long. Trimming cost V 8 bases and J 6 bases; bases outside gene matches: 9. The CDR3 nucleotides are TGTGCCAGCTCCCAAATAGCGGGGGGGCGCGAGCAGTACTTC. Its translation: CASSQIAGGREQYF.

The chain carries TRBV5-1 and TRBJ2-7; the match to TRBD1 covers 9 bases. V shed 1 base, J shed 5 bases, and the junction held 7 bases outside the gene matches. CDR3 length: 15 amino acids. Germline-derived CDR1 and CDR2 are SGHRS and YFSETQ. CDR3 nucleotide sequence: TGCGCCAGCAGCTTGCGGGGACAGGGAATCCACGAGCAGTACTTC. Translated, it gives CASSLRGQGIHEQYF.

The DNA of the CDR3 is TGTGCCAGTAGTTTCCTCCGGGACAGGGGGTACGAGCAGTACTTC. It yields the protein CASSFLRDRGYEQYF. V usage is TRBV19 and J usage is TRBJ2-7, with 11 bases fitting TRBD1. Unmatched junction bases numbered 7, after V lost 5 bases and J lost 4 bases. Germline V lookup: CDR1 LNHDA, CDR2 SQIVND (reference sequence). This CDR3 is 15 amino acids long.

The rearrangement links TRBV6-5 to TRBJ2-1, with 8 nucleotides matching TRBD1. Germline V CDR1 and CDR2: MNHEY, SVGAGI. The CDR3 spans 13 residues. The trim removed 5 bases at V and 9 bases at J, leaving 6 bases unmatched. The CDR3 reads CASSRGQGGEQFF. In nucleotides, the CDR3 is TGTGCCAGCAGTCGCGGACAGGGCGGTGAGCAGTTCTTC.

The chain employs TRBV1 and TRBJ2-7; the table's TRBD2 call for D was not verified on the DNA. TRBV1 is described as a pseudogene. The CDR3 is 16 amino acids. CDR3 DNA: TGCACCAGCAGCCATTTACCGACTAGCGGGGCCTACGAGCAGTACTTC. Translation gives CTSSHLPTSGAYEQYF.

The genes are TRBV28 and TRBJ1-2; possible D gene TRBD1, 5 bases. The CDR3 has 16 residues. Per germline, CDR1 MDHEN and CDR2 SYDVKM. V dropped 0 bases and J dropped 3 bases, with 14 bases sitting between them. CDR3 nucleotide sequence: TGTGCCAGCAGTTTATGGGGGGAGGCGTCTGACTATGGCTACACCTTC. Translating it yields CASSLWGEASDYGYTF.

The chain uses TRBV11-2 and TRBJ2-1; 11 positions agree with TRBD2. The J segment lost 9 bases and the V segment lost 5 bases, leaving 6 bases of the junction unmatched. The CDR3 sequence is 14 residues long. CDR1 and CDR2 from the germline V gene are SGHAT and FQNNGV. The CDR3 region is CASSTSGSWGEQFF. For the CDR3, the DNA is TGTGCCAGCAGCACTAGCGGGAGCTGGGGTGAGCAGTTCTTC.

The V and J genes are TRBV7-6 and TRBJ2-3; a possible D gene is TRBD1 (5 bases). Trimming cost V 2 bases and J 3 bases, with 9 bases left between them. This CDR3 is 14 amino acids long. In germline, CDR1 is SGHVS, CDR2 FNYEAQ. This CDR3 is CASSLRAGTDTQYF. CDR3 DNA sequence: TGTGCCAGCAGCTTAAGGGCAGGGACAGATACGCAGTATTTT.

About this clone itself: One end of the junction fails to match germline, which may point to a read error. The gene calls are TRBV7-7 and TRBJ2-1; the D is unclear. Germline-derived CDR1 and CDR2 are SSHAT and FNYEAQ (reference sequence). This CDR3 comprises 15 residues. The CDR3 sequence: CASSRQVGRYNEQFF. The CDR3 coding sequence is TGTGCTAGCAGCCGCCAGGTCGGTCGGTACAATGAGCAGTTCTTC. Using reference TRBV7-7 and TRBJ2-1 for the parts outside the CDR3, the full variable domain is GAGVSQSPRYKVTKRGQDVTLRCDPISSHATLYWYQQALGQGPEFLTYFNYEAQPDKSGLPSDRFSAERPEGSISTLTIQRTEQRDSAMYRCASSRQVGRYNEQFFGPGTRLTVL.

This chain joins TRBV28 and TRBJ2-1, with a tentative D call TRBD2 (6 bases). Germline V lookup: CDR1 MDHEN, CDR2 SYDVKM. V was pared by 8 bases and J by 9 bases, with 29 bases between. The CDR3 spans 17 residues. The CDR3 DNA follows: TGTGCCAGCGTCTCTCTCCTGGGGCGGGGTGGAATTAGTGAGCAGTTCTTC. Amino acids: CASVSLLGRGGISEQFF.

Here the CDR3 DNA reads TGTGCCTGGAGTAAGACTGACTCATACGAGCAGTACTTC. Amino acid sequence: CAWSKTDSYEQYF. V usage is TRBV30 and J usage is TRBJ2-7; D is undetermined. Per the germline V gene, CDR1 is GTSNPN and CDR2 is SVGIG (reference sequence). V dropped 2 bases and J dropped 4 bases, with 12 bases sitting between them. The CDR3 runs to 13 residues.

This clone has just a few counts. The J gene is TRBJ1-6, the V gene TRBV11-2; D is possibly TRBD1 (6 bases). This CDR3 has 13 residues. Deletions cut 5 bases from V and 7 bases from J, with 9 bases between. Germline CDR1 SGHAT, CDR2 FQNNGV. The CDR3 DNA sequence: TGTGCCAGCAGCCAGGACAGAAATTCACCCCTCCACTTT. This codes for CASSQDRNSPLHF. Together with reference TRBV11-2 and TRBJ1-6, the CDR3 gives the full variable domain: EAGVAQSPRYKIIEKRQSVAFWCNPISGHATLYWYQQILGQGPKLLIQFQNNGVVDDSQLPKDRFSAERLKGVDSTLKIQPAKLEDSAVYLCASSQDRNSPLHFGNGTRLTVT.

The chain has TRBV7-2 and TRBJ2-6; perhaps TRBD2 as D (6 bases). Germline loops: CDR1 SGHTA, CDR2 FQGNSA. This CDR3 has 14 residues. CDR3 sequence: CAAGKDEGANVLTF. Written as DNA, the CDR3 is TGTGCGGCGGGGAAGGACGAGGGGGCCAACGTCCTGACTTTC.

Only a few counts were recorded for this clone. The chain uses TRBV29-1 and TRBJ2-1; D is possibly TRBD2 (6 bases). This CDR3 has 17 residues. The V gene lost 0 bases and the J gene lost 3 bases, with 18 bases spanning the gap. Per germline, CDR1 SQVTM and CDR2 ANQGSEA. CDR3 residues: CSVEDITDGTRYNEQFF. The CDR3 DNA reads as TGCAGCGTTGAAGATATAACGGACGGGACTCGCTACAATGAGCAGTTCTTC.

V and J are TRBV14 and TRBJ1-1; no firm D call. This CDR3 has 14 residues. Trimming left V 0 bases short and J 7 bases short, with 12 bases between. The germline CDR1 and CDR2 sequences are SGHDN and FVKESK. CDR3 in DNA: TGTGCCAGCAGCCAAGATCTTCCCCGGGATGAAGCTTTCTTT. Translating it yields CASSQDLPRDEAFF.

DNA of the CDR3: TGTGCCAGCTCACCCACAGGGGGCGCAGGGCCCCAGCATTTT. Translating gives CASSPTGGAGPQHF. The chain carries TRBV18 and TRBJ1-5, with TRBD1 identical over 9 bases. The CDR3 extends over 14 amino acids. The V gene end was trimmed by 3 bases and the J gene end by 9 bases; junction bases not matched to a gene: 6. Germline CDR1 KGHSH, CDR2 LQKENI. The full variable domain, in which reference TRBV18 and TRBJ1-5 provide the parts outside the CDR3, is NAGVMQNPRHLVRRRGQEARLRCSPMKGHSHVYWYRQLPEEGLKFMVYLQKENIIDESGMPKERFSAEFPKEGPSILRIQQVVRGDSAAYFCASSPTGGAGPQHFGDGTRLSIL.

The chain employs TRBV6-2 or TRBV6-3 and TRBJ2-1; 10 bases align to TRBD2. The CDR3 has 14 amino acids. J was trimmed by 8 bases and V by 4 bases; bases with no gene match: 5. Germline V lookup: CDR1 MNHEY, CDR2 SVGEGT. As DNA, the CDR3 is TGTGCCAGCAGTTCCCCGGGACTAGCGCATGAGCAGTTCTTC. This sequence encodes CASSSPGLAHEQFF.

The sample holds one count of this clone. The rearrangement uses TRBV2 and TRBJ2-7; tentative D call: TRBD2 (7 bases). Germline V gene lookup returns CDR1 SNHLY and CDR2 FYNNEI. The CDR3 is made up of 14 amino acids. V was trimmed by 9 bases and J by 3 bases, leaving 18 bases between them. The CDR3 spells CASRGASGLYEQYF. The CDR3 bases are TGTGCCAGTCGGGGGGCTAGCGGACTCTACGAGCAGTACTTC.

The chain carries TRBV5-4 and TRBJ2-1; D gene uncertain. Germline lookup yields CDR1 SGHNT and CDR2 YYREEE (reference sequence). The CDR3 has 12 amino acids. The V end was cut by 0 bases, the J end by 4 bases, with 2 bases between. The CDR3 bases are TGTGCCAGCAGCTTGGCGTACAATGAGCAGTTCTTC. This encodes CASSLAYNEQFF.

The chain links TRBV11-3 to TRBJ2-1; TRBD2 aligns across 14 bases. Germline-derived CDR1 and CDR2 are SGHNT and YENEEA. Trimming cost V 3 bases and J 9 bases; bases outside gene matches: 10. The CDR3 runs 17 residues. The CDR3 loop is CASSLTSGRGPWGEQFF. CDR3 in DNA: TGTGCCAGCAGCTTGACTAGCGGGAGGGGGCCCTGGGGTGAGCAGTTCTTC.

A single count supports this clone. The V call is TRBV5-4, the J call TRBJ2-7; weak D call: TRBD1 (5 bases). V was trimmed by 4 bases and J by 6 bases, leaving 11 bases between them. The CDR3 is 12 residues long. Germline loops: CDR1 SGHNT, CDR2 YYREEE (reference sequence). CDR3 sequence reads: CASSAPGFEQYF. For the CDR3, the DNA is TGTGCCAGCAGCGCGCCAGGGTTCGAGCAGTACTTC.

The chain is built from TRBV16 and TRBJ2-4; D uncertain. Deletions cut 4 bases from V and 7 bases from J, with 14 bases between. This CDR3 is 14 amino acids long. Looked up from germline, CDR1 is KGHSY and CDR2 is FQNENV. DNA for the CDR3: TGTGCCAGCAGCCCCTTTACAGAGATGAACATTCAGTACTTC. It encodes CASSPFTEMNIQYF.